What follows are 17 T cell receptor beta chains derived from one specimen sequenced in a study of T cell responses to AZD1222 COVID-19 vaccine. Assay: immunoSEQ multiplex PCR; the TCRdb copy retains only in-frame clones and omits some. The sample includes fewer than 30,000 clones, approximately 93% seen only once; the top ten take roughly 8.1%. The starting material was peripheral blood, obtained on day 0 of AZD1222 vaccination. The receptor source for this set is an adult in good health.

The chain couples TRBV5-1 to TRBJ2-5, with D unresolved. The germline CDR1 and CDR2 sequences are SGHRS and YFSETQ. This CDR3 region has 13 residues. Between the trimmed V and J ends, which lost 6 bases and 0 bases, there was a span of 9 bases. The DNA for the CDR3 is TGCGCCAGCAATTACGGACACCAAGAGACCCAGTACTTC. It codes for CASNYGHQETQYF.

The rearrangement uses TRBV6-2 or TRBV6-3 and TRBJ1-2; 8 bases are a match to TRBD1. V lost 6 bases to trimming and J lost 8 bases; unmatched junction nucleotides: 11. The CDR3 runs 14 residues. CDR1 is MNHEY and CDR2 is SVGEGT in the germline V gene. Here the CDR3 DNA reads TGTGCCAGCAGCTCCTGGACAGGGTTGGGCGGCTACACCTTC. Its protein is CASSSWTGLGGYTF.

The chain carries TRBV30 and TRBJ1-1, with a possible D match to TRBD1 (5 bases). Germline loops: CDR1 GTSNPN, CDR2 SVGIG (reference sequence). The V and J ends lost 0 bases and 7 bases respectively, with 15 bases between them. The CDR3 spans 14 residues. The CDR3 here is CAWSVGRAAGEAFF. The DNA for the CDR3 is TGTGCCTGGAGTGTAGGCAGGGCGGCTGGTGAAGCTTTCTTT.

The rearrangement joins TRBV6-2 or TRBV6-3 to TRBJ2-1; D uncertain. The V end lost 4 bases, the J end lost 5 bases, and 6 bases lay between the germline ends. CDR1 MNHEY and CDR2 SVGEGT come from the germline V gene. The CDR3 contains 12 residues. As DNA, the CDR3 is TGTGCCAGCAGTTTCCCAAACAATGAGCAGTTCTTC. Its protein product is CASSFPNNEQFF.

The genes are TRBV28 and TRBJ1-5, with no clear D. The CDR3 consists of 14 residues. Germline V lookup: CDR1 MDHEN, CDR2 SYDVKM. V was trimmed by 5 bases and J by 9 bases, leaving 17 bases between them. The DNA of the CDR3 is TGTGCCAGCAGTGAAGGCGGTGGAGGGATGCCCCAGCATTTT. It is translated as CASSEGGGGMPQHF.

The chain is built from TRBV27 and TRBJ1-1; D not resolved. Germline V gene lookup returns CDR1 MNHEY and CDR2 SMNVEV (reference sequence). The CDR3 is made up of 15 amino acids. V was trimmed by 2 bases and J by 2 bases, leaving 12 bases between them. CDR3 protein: CASSLRNLFNTEAFF. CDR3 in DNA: TGTGCCAGCAGTTTACGCAACCTCTTTAACACTGAAGCTTTCTTT.

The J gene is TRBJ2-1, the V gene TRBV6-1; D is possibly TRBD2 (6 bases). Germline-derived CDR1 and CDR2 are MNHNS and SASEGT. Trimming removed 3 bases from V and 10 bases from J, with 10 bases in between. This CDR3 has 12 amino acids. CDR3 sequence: CASSEEGIEQFF. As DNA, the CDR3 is TGTGCCAGCAGTGAGGAGGGAATAGAGCAGTTCTTC.

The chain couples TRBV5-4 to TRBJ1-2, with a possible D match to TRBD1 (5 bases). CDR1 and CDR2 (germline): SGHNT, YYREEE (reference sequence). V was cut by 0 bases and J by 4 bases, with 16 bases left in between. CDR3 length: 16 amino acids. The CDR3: CASSLGVRDSFYGYTF. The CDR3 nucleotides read TGTGCCAGCAGCTTGGGGGTCAGGGATTCTTTCTATGGCTACACCTTC.

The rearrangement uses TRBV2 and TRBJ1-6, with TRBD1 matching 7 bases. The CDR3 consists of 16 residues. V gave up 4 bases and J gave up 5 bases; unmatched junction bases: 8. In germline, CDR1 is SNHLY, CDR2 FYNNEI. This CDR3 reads CASSGPRQGDNSPLHF. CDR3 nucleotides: TGTGCCAGCAGTGGTCCACGACAGGGCGATAATTCACCCCTCCACTTT.

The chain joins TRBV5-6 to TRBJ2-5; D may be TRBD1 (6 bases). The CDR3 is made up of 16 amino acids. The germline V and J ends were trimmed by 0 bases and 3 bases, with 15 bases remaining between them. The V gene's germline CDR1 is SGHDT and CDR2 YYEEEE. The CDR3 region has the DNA TGTGCCAGCAGCTTGGGATTCAGGGGTTACGAAGAGACCCAGTACTTC. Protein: CASSLGFRGYEETQYF.

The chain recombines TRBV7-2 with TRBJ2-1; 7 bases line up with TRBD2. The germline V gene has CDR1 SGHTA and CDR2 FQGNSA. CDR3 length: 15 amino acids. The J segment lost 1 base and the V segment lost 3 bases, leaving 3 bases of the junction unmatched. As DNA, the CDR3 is TGTGCCAGCAGCTTCCTTAGCGGGTCCTACAATGAGCAGTTCTTC. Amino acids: CASSFLSGSYNEQFF.

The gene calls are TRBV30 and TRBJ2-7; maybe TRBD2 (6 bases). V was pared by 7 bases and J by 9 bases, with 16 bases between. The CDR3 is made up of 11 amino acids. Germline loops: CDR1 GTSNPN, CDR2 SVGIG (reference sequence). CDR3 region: CASGLKTVQYF. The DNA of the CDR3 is TGTGCCTCGGGACTCAAGACAGTGCAGTACTTC.

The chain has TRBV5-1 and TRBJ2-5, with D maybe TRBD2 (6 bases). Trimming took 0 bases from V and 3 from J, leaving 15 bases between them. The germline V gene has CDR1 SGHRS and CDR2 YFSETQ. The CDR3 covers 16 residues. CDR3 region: CASSLARVAAEETQYF. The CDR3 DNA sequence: TGCGCCAGCAGCTTGGCCAGGGTAGCGGCGGAAGAGACCCAGTACTTC.

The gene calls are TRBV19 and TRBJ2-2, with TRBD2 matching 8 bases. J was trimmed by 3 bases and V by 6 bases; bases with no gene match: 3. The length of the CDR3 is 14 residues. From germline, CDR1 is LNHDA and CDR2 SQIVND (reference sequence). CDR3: CASRRRGDTGELFF. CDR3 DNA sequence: TGTGCCAGTAGAAGGCGGGGGGACACCGGGGAGCTGTTTTTT.

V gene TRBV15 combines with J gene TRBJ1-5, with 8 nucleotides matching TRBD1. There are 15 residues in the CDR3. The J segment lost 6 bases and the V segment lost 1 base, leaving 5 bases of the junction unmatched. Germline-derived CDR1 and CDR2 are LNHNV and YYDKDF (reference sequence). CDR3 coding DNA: TGTGCCACCAGCAGAGGACAGGGGCAGAGTCAGCCCCAGCATTTT. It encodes CATSRGQGQSQPQHF.

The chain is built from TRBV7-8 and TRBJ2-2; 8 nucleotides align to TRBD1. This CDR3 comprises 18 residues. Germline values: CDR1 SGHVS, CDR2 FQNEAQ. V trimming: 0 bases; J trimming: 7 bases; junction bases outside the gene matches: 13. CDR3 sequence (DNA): TGTGCCAGCAGCTTAGCGCGAACAGGGGGAGGTCTGGGCGGGGAGCTGTTTTTT. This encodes CASSLARTGGGLGGELFF.

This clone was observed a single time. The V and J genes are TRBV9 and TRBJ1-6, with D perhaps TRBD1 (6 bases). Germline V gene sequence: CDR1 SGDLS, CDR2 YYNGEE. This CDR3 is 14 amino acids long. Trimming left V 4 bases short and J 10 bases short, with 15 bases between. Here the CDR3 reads CASSPGTYGSPLHF. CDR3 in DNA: TGTGCCAGCAGCCCGGGGACATACGGCTCACCCCTCCACTTT.